The text below deals with one T cell receptor beta chain. Antigen unknown. One junction end does not reproduce the germline sequence, and a read error may be involved. This CDR3 region has 16 residues. The germline V gene encodes CDR1 SGHDT and CDR2 YYEEEE. In the PCR, 60 Vbeta and 13 Jbeta primers were used. Clones were sequenced by immunoSEQ multiplex PCR, and TCRdb holds only the in-frame ones, with some missing. The data show roughly 150,000 clones, more than 60% seen once. This sample is drawn from a study of cytomegalovirus exposure and HLA in healthy donors. Overall study findings and caveats: Analyses of presence and absence presupposed an approximately uniform sequencing depth across donors. Equally common other TCR beta chains were less clonally expanded than HLA-associated ones, a later analysis found. Data from an earlier analysis indicated that most TCR beta V segments were productive either about 87% or about 30% of the time. Several V segments, TRBV6-2 and TRBV6-3 among them, could not be told apart and were dropped.

The chain is built from TRBV5-6 and TRBJ1-2; weak D call: TRBD1 (6 bases). This clonotype originated in a man aged 18 to 29 in good health and CMV-seropositive. Sequencing was performed on PBMCs. The CDR3 loop reads CARSSTRTVTNYGYTF. The CDR3 DNA sequence: TGTGCCCGCAGCTCAACCAGGACAGTTACTAACTATGGCTACACCTTC. The full variable domain, its missing parts supplied by reference TRBV5-6 and TRBJ1-2, is DAGVTQSPTHLIKTRGQQVTLRCSPKSGHDTVSWYQQALGQGPQFIFQYYEEEERQRGNFPDRFSGHQFPNYSSELNVNALLLGDSALYLCARSSTRTVTNYGYTFGSGTRLTVV.